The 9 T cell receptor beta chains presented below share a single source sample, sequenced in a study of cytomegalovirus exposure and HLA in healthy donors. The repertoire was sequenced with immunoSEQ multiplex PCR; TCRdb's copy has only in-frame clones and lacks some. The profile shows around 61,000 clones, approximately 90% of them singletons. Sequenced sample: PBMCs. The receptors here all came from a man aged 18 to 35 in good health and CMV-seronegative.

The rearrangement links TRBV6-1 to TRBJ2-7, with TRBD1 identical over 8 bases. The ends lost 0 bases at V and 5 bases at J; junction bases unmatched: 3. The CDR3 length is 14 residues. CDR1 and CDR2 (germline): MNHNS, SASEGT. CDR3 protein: CASSEAQGANEQYF. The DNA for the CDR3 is TGTGCCAGCAGTGAAGCCCAGGGGGCCAACGAGCAGTACTTC.

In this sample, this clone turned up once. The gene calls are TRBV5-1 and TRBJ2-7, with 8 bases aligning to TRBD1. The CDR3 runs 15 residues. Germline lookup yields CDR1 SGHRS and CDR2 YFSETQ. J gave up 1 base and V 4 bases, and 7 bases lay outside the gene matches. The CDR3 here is CASSNPTGVSYEQYF. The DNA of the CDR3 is TGCGCCAGCAGCAATCCGACAGGGGTATCCTACGAGCAGTACTTC.

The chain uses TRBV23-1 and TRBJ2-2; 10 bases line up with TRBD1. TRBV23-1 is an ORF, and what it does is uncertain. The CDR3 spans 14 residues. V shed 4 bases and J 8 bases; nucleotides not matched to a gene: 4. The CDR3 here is CASSPRDRGGELFF. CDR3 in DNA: TGCGCCAGCAGTCCCCGGGACAGGGGAGGGGAGCTGTTTTTT.

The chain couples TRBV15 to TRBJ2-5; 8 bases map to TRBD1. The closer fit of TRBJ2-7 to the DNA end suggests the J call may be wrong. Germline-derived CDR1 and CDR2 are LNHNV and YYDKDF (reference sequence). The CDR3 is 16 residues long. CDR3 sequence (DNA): TGTGCCACCAGCAGTAACGCAGGGGGCTTCTCCTACGAGCAGTACTTC. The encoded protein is CATSSNAGGFSYEQYF.

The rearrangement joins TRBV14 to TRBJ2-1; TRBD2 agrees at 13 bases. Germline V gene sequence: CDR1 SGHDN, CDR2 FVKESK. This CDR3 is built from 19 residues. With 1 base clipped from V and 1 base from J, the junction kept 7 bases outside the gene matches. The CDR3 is CASSQVLLAGGRSYNEQFF. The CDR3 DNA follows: TGTGCCAGCAGCCAAGTTTTACTAGCGGGAGGGCGGTCCTACAATGAGCAGTTCTTC.

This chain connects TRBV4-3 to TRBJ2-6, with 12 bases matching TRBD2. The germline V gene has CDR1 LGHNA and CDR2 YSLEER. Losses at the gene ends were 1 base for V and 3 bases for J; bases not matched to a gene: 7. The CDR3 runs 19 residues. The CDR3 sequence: CASSQGPSGRDIGANVLTF. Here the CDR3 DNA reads TGCGCCAGCAGCCAAGGTCCTAGCGGGAGGGATATTGGGGCCAACGTCCTGACTTTC.

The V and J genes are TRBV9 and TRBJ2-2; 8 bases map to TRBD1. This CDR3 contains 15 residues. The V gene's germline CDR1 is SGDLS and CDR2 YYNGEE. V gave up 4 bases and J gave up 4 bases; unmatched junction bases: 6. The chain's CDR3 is CASSPQGAGTGELFF. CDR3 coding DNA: TGTGCCAGCAGCCCCCAGGGGGCGGGCACCGGGGAGCTGTTTTTT.

The CDR3 DNA sequence: TGTGCCAGCAGCTTAGGGACCGGGGGTTATCAGCCCCAGCATTTT. It specifies CASSLGTGGYQPQHF. This chain connects TRBV7-9 to TRBJ1-5, with a tentative D call TRBD1 (5 bases). This CDR3 region has 15 residues. V lost 1 base, J lost 5 bases, and 12 bases lay in between. Germline V gene sequence: CDR1 SEHNR, CDR2 FQNEAQ (reference sequence).

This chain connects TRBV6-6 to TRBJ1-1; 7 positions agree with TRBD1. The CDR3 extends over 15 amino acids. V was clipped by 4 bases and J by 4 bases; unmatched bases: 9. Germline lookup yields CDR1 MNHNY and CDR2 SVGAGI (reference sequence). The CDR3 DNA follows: TGTGCCAGCAGTTCCCGACAGGGCGAAGGCACTGAAGCTTTCTTT. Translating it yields CASSSRQGEGTEAFF.